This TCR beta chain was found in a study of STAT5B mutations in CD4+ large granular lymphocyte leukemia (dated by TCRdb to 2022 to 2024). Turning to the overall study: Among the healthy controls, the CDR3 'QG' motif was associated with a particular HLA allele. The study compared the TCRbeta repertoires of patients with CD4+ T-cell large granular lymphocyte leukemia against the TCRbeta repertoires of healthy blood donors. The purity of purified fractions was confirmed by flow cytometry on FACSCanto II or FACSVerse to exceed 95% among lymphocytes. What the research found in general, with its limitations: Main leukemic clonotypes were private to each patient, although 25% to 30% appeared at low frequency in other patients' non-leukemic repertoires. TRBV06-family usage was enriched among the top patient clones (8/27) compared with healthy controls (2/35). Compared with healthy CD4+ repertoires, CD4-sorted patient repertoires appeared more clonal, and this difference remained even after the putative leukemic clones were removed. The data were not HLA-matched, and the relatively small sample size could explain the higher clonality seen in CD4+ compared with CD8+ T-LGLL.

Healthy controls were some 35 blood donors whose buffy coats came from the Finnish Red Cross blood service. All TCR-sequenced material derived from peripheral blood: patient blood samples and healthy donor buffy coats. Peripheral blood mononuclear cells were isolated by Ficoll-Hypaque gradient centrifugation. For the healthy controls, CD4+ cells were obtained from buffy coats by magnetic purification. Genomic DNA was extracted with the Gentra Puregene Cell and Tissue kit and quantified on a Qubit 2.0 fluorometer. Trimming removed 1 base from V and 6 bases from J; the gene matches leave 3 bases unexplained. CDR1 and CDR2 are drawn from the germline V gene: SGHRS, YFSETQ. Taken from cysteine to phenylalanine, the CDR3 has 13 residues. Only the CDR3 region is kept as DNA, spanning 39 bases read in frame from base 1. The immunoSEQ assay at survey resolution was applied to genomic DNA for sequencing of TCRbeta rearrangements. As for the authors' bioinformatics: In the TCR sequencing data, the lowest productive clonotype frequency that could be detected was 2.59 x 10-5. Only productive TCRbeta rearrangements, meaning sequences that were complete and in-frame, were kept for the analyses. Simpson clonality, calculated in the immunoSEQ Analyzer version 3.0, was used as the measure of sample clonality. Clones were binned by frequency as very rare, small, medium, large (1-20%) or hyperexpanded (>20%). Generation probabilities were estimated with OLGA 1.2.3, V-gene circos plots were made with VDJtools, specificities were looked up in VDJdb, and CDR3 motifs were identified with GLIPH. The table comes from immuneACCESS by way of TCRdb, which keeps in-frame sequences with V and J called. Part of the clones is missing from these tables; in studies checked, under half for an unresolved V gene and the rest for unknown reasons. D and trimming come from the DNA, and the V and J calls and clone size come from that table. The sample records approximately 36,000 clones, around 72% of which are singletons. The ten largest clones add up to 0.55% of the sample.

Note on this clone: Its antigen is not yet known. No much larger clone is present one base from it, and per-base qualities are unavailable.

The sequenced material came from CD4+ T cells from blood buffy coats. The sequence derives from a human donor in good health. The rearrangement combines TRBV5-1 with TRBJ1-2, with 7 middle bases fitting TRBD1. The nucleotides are TGCGCCAGCAGCTTGCAGGGGGAGGATGGCTACACCTTC. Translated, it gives CASSLQGEDGYTF.